The source of this T cell receptor (beta chain) is a study of cytomegalovirus exposure and HLA in healthy donors. Study results and caveats: Most CMV-associated TCR beta chains appeared HLA-restricted in a later analysis. Later, TCR association rates were found to vary by HLA locus, highest for DRB1 and lowest for HLA-C. The study dropped some indistinguishable V segments, TRBV6-2 and TRBV6-3 among them. The authors listed approximately 160 TCR beta chains as cytomegalovirus-associated.

The CDR3 totals 16 residues. With 0 bases removed from V and 4 bases from J, the gap between germline ends came to 12 bases. Germline V lookup: CDR1 SGHAT, CDR2 FQNNGV. Researchers ran the PCR with 60 Vbeta and 13 Jbeta primers. Only in-frame clones appear in the TCRdb table, and some are missing; sequencing was by immunoSEQ multiplex PCR. The sample carries about 120,000 clones, roughly 80% recorded once. About this clone: Antigen unknown.

This receptor was obtained from a man aged 60-69 years in good health and CMV-seropositive. J is TRBJ2-2 and V is TRBV11-2; no clear D. Sequences were obtained from PBMCs. In nucleotides, the CDR3 is TGTGCCAGCAGCTTAGATATGGTGGCAGTCACCGGGGAGCTGTTTTTT. Translated: CASSLDMVAVTGELFF. Supplemented by reference TRBV11-2 and TRBJ2-2, the full variable domain reads EAGVAQSPRYKIIEKRQSVAFWCNPISGHATLYWYQQILGQGPKLLIQFQNNGVVDDSQLPKDRFSAERLKGVDSTLKIQPAKLEDSAVYLCASSLDMVAVTGELFFGEGSRLTVL.